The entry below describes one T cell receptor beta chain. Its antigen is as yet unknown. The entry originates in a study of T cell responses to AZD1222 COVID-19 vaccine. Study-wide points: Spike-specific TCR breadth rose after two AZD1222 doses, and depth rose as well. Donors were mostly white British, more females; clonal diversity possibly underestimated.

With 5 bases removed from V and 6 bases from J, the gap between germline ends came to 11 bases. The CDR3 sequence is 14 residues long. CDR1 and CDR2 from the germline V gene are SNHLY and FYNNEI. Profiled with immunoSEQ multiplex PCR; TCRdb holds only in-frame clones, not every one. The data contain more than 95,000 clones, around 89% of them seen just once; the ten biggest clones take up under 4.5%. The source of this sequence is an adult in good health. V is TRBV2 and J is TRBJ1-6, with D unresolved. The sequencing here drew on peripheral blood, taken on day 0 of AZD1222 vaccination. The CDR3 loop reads CASSTDTTNSPLHF. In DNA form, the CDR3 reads TGTGCCAGCAGTACCGACACCACTAATTCACCCCTCCACTTT.